Sequencing of this T cell receptor (beta chain) was carried out in a study of blood T cell repertoires in COVID-19. V lost 1 base and J lost 6; bases outside the gene matches: 3. CDR1 and CDR2 from the germline V gene are SNHLY and FYNNEI. This CDR3 region has 14 residues. TCRdb's table, derived via immunoSEQ multiplex PCR, lists solely in-frame clones and lacks some. The sample lists 37,000 or so clones; roughly 80% were seen once. The TCR was taken from an elderly man with active or convalescent COVID-19. The V and J genes are TRBV2 and TRBJ2-1, with 7 bases that match TRBD1. The specimen was peripheral blood. The CDR3 protein is CASSEGQGINEQFF. Written as DNA, the CDR3 is TGTGCCAGCAGTGAAGGACAGGGTATCAATGAGCAGTTCTTC.